This T cell receptor (beta chain) was identified during a study of T cell responses to AZD1222 COVID-19 vaccine. General study points: Across spike, vaccine-associated CD4 TCRs were found, dominant at 160-218 and 743-854.

Sequencing was performed with immunoSEQ multiplex PCR; in TCRdb, only in-frame clones are kept and a portion is missing. The sample gives about 200,000 clones, approximately 94% of which show up once; 1.7% is in the top ten. Worth noting for this clone: Antigen: not known.

Material: peripheral blood, obtained 28 days after the second dose of the MenACWY control vaccine. The clonotype was recovered from an adult who received the MenACWY meningococcal vaccine as a control.

CDR3 in amino acids: CASSPPLTNYGYTF. Written as DNA, the CDR3 is TGTGCCAGCAGCCCTCCCTTAACTAACTATGGCTACACCTTC. This chain connects TRBV16 to TRBJ1-2; D unclear. Trimming shortened V by 4 bases and J by 0 bases, and 9 bases separated the two germline ends. CDR3 size: 14 residues. Germline assignment: CDR1 KGHSY and CDR2 FQNENV.